Given below is one T cell receptor (beta chain) in context. Antigen specificity is unknown. The data originate from a study of shared clonotypes between healthy human individuals. Across the whole study: Samples came from a couple of female and a few male donors aged 18 to 49. Findings and limits, study-wide: The low donor count limited represented genetic and exposure-history diversity.

Original handling: ImmunoSEQ gave junction-only sequences without quality scores, so filtering differed. The data were produced by immunoSEQ multiplex PCR, yet TCRdb's version contains in-frame clones alone and is incomplete. V and J calls and clone size are copied from that table; D and trimming were computed from the DNA. The sample consists of around 1,000,000 clones, 60% to 80% of them appearing once. Germline-derived CDR1 and CDR2 are SGHTS and YDEGEE. CDR3 length: 18 residues. Deletions cut 4 bases from V and 1 base from J, with 24 bases between. The rearrangement joins TRBV5-8 to TRBJ2-7; a weak D match, TRBD1 (5 bases). Sequencing input: memory CD4+ T cells from PBMCs. Subset of the sample: CD45RA-negative fraction. This TCR was sampled from a man younger than 35 in good health. Some clones in this sample may be carry-over from other donors' samples. The CDR3 spells CASSATRTTYDDSYEQYF. CDR3 coding DNA: TGTGCCAGCAGCGCAACCCGGACAACTTACGACGATTCCTACGAGCAGTACTTC.